This T cell receptor beta chain is drawn from a study of esophageal squamous cell carcinoma under preoperative chemotherapy. About the study: Both tumor-infiltrating lymphocytes and peripheral blood T cells were profiled.

General study findings and limits: Abundant clones tended to shrink rather than expand after paclitaxel-nedaplatin. After treatment, tumor-infiltrating lymphocytes seemed to come partly from incoming peripheral T cells, not only local changes.

TCRdb recomputed calls from the PCR reads with MiXCR, one row per CDR3 protein. The sample has around 11,000 distinct CDR3 sequences, roughly 60% seen once; the top ten hold just under 30%. In this sample, this clonotype is medium-sized. Its antigen is as yet unknown. This CDR3 has 14 residues. Germline CDR1 MNHNS, CDR2 SASEGT. J lost 5 bases, V lost 5 bases, and 2 bases had no gene match. The time point here: after preoperative PTX-NDP chemotherapy. Before surgery, patients were given preoperative paclitaxel-nedaplatin chemotherapy. The sequence was collected from a human donor with esophageal squamous cell carcinoma. The donor label of this sample is uncertain. The genes are TRBV6-1 and TRBJ1-6; 8 bases line up with TRBD1. Sampling was done from a patient given preoperative chemotherapy. The CDR3 reads CASSQTGDNSPLHF. In DNA, the CDR3 is TGTGCCAGCAGTCAGACAGGGGATAATTCACCCCTCCACTTT.